These 28 T cell receptor beta chains were sequenced from one sample in a study of blood T cells in healthy people across ages. Through a sample-barcoded 5' primer and a J-beta primer mix, a second PCR was run for 7 to 11 cycles. One entry per CDR3 protein results from TCRdb running MiXCR on the 5' RACE reads. The sample yields under 950,000 distinct CDR3 sequences, 20% to 25% seen once. The sample taken for sequencing was blood. These receptors were obtained from a man aged 70 or older in good health.

As DNA, the CDR3 is TGTGCCAGCGGACGGGACAGATCTAACTATGGCTACACCTTC. As protein: CASGRDRSNYGYTF. The chain couples TRBV6-5 to TRBJ1-2, with 7 nucleotides matching TRBD1. CDR3 length equals 14 residues. Germline CDR1 MNHEY, CDR2 SVGAGI. J was trimmed by 0 bases and V by 8 bases; bases with no gene match: 6.

This chain links TRBV7-9 with TRBJ2-5; 10 bases are shared with TRBD2. The CDR3 sequence is 17 residues long. With 1 base clipped from V and 3 bases from J, the junction kept 8 bases outside the gene matches. Germline V gene lookup returns CDR1 SEHNR and CDR2 FQNEAQ (reference sequence). The CDR3 loop is CASSLGASGSPKETQYF. The CDR3 DNA reads as TGTGCCAGCAGCTTAGGGGCTAGCGGGAGTCCCAAAGAGACCCAGTACTTC. The full variable domain, completed using reference TRBV7-9 and TRBJ2-5, is DTGVSQNPRHKITKRGQNVTFRCDPISEHNRLYWYRQTLGQGPEFLTYFQNEAQLEKSRLLSDRFSAERPKGSFSTLEIQRTEQGDSAMYLCASSLGASGSPKETQYFGPGTRLLVL.

This clonotype was counted many times. The chain has TRBV7-7 and TRBJ2-5; D unclear. CDR1 and CDR2 from the germline V gene are SSHAT and FNYEAQ (reference sequence). The CDR3 length is 14 residues. Trimming took 3 bases from V and 0 from J, leaving 8 bases between them. This chain's CDR3 is CASSLFLDQETQYF. The CDR3 DNA sequence: TGTGCCAGCAGCTTGTTTTTGGACCAAGAGACCCAGTACTTC.

V is TRBV19 and J is TRBJ2-3, with a weak D call TRBD2 (5 bases). Trimming cost V 3 bases and J 2 bases, with 24 bases left between them. From germline, CDR1 is LNHDA and CDR2 SQIVND (reference sequence). This CDR3 is built from 19 residues. This CDR3 reads CASSMGRTSSTPSTDTQYF. The CDR3 DNA reads TGTGCCAGTAGTATGGGCCGTACCTCTAGCACCCCCTCCACAGATACGCAGTATTTT.

Here the CDR3 reads CASSSIPQGKVNTEAFF. The CDR3 bases are TGTGCCAGCAGCTCAATCCCACAGGGTAAGGTGAACACTGAAGCTTTCTTT. This rearrangement joins TRBV7-8 to TRBJ1-1; weak D call: TRBD1 (6 bases). V was cut by 4 bases and J by 0 bases, with 18 bases left in between. CDR3 length: 17 residues. CDR1 is SGHVS and CDR2 is FQNEAQ in the germline V gene.

This clonotype was observed a handful of times. This chain links TRBV25-1 with TRBJ2-3, with 9 bases fitting TRBD1. The germline gives CDR1 MGHDK, CDR2 SYGVNS. This CDR3 comprises 15 residues. The ends lost 3 bases at V and 1 base at J; junction bases unmatched: 2. The CDR3, as DNA: TGTGCCAGCAGTGACACAGGGGGCGGCACAGATACGCAGTATTTT. Protein product: CASSDTGGGTDTQYF.

This clonotype was seen a handful of times. The gene calls are TRBV5-1 and TRBJ2-1; 7 bases are shared with TRBD2. The trim removed 0 bases at V and 0 bases at J, leaving 9 bases unmatched. CDR3 size: 18 residues. In germline, CDR1 is SGHRS, CDR2 YFSETQ. The CDR3 region is CASSLEASGPRSYNEQFF. CDR3 sequence (DNA): TGCGCCAGCAGCTTGGAGGCTAGCGGCCCCCGCTCCTACAATGAGCAGTTCTTC.

In this sample, this clonotype turned up a few times. This sequence joins TRBV7-2 and TRBJ1-2, with D possibly TRBD1 on 5 matching bases. Germline V gene lookup returns CDR1 SGHTA and CDR2 FQGNSA. V was trimmed by 5 bases and J by 4 bases, leaving 23 bases between them. There are 17 residues in the CDR3. The CDR3: CASSPQFSAGLVYGYTF. CDR3 nucleotide sequence: TGTGCCAGCAGCCCGCAGTTTTCGGCAGGGCTGGTCTATGGCTACACCTTC.

This clonotype occurred a few times. This chain links TRBV10-3 with TRBJ2-1; TRBD1 agrees at 8 bases. The CDR3 covers 15 residues. V trimming: 6 bases; J trimming: 7 bases; junction bases outside the gene matches: 11. CDR1 and CDR2 from the germline V gene are ENHRY and SYGVKD. The CDR3 region has the DNA TGTGCCATCAGGGACCGGCAGGGGGCAATGAATGAGCAGTTCTTC. This gives the protein CAIRDRQGAMNEQFF.

This clonotype was observed a handful of times. The chain joins TRBV7-7 to TRBJ1-3, with D uncertain. Per germline, CDR1 SSHAT and CDR2 FNYEAQ (reference sequence). Trimming pared 3 bases from V and 0 bases from J, leaving 12 bases between. This CDR3 comprises 16 residues. The DNA of the CDR3 is TGTGCCAGCAGCTTTGGCCCTCACCACTCTGGAAACACCATATATTTT. It specifies CASSFGPHHSGNTIYF.

The V gene is TRBV20-1, the J gene TRBJ2-1; perhaps TRBD1 as D (5 bases). The assigned J gene may be wrong: the sequence end matches TRBJ2-7 better. From germline, CDR1 is DFQATT and CDR2 SNEGSKA (reference sequence). The CDR3 runs to 13 residues. The CDR3 region is CSARKQVTYEQYF. CDR3 DNA sequence: TGCAGTGCTAGAAAACAGGTGACCTACGAGCAGTACTTC.

The chain is built from TRBV6-2 or TRBV6-3 and TRBJ2-3; TRBD2 might be the D (6 bases). Germline V gene sequence: CDR1 MNHEY, CDR2 SVGEGT. The CDR3 is 14 amino acids. Trimming stripped 6 bases from V and 0 bases from J, with 10 bases between. The CDR3 nucleotides are TGTGCCAGCAGGGGTAGCGGCAGCACAGATACGCAGTATTTT. Protein: CASRGSGSTDTQYF.

Regarding this clonotype: Without the conserved terminal phenylalanine or tryptophan, this CDR3 likely stems from a read error. The CDR3 here is CASSQLRSTYTEAFL. In nucleotides, the CDR3 is TGCGCCAGCAGCCAATTAAGGTCGACTTACACTGAAGCTTTCCTT. J is TRBJ1-1 and V is TRBV4-3; D is unclear. Germline CDR1 and CDR2: LGHNA and YSLEER. Trimming removed 2 bases at V and 3 bases at J, with 13 bases between. The CDR3 spans 15 residues.

This clonotype was seen a handful of times. The J gene is TRBJ2-3, the V gene TRBV7-2, with 10 bases identical to TRBD2. There are 17 residues in the CDR3. Germline V lookup: CDR1 SGHTA, CDR2 FQGNSA. Trimming removed 5 bases from V and 4 bases from J; junction bases left unmatched: 12. CDR3 sequence (DNA): TGTGCCAGCAGCCGGACTAGCGGAAACTCTTTCTCAGATACGCAGTATTTT. Amino acid sequence: CASSRTSGNSFSDTQYF.

This clonotype was detected ten times or more. J is TRBJ2-3 and V is TRBV24-1; 8 bases are shared with TRBD1. This CDR3 contains 14 residues. Germline V gene sequence: CDR1 KGHDR, CDR2 SFDVKD. V trimming: 4 bases; J trimming: 3 bases; junction bases outside the gene matches: 2. DNA of the CDR3: TGTGCCACCAGTGAGGACAGGGTAACAGATACGCAGTATTTT. It translates to CATSEDRVTDTQYF.

This chain connects TRBV29-1 to TRBJ2-1, with TRBD2 matching over 7 bases. CDR3 size: 17 residues. Germline assignment: CDR1 SQVTM and CDR2 ANQGSEA. Trimming at V came to 6 bases and at J to 0 bases, leaving 14 bases not matched to a gene. This CDR3 reads CSVRTSNPYHSYNEQFF. The CDR3, as DNA: TGCAGCGTAAGGACTAGTAACCCTTACCACTCCTACAATGAGCAGTTCTTC.

The chain links TRBV6-2 or TRBV6-3 to TRBJ1-5, with D possibly matching TRBD1 (5 bases). Germline lookup yields CDR1 MNHEY and CDR2 SVGEGT. V was clipped by 8 bases and J by 2 bases, with 16 bases between them. This CDR3 comprises 15 residues. The CDR3 DNA reads TGTGCCAGCTTAAGCGGCAGGGTGGGCAATCAGCCCCAGCATTTT. Translating gives CASLSGRVGNQPQHF.

The chain joins TRBV20-1 to TRBJ2-5, with 7 bases aligning to TRBD1. This CDR3 comprises 13 residues. Looked up from germline, CDR1 is DFQATT and CDR2 is SNEGSKA (reference sequence). V shed 4 bases and J 5 bases; nucleotides not matched to a gene: 7. CDR3 bases: TGCAGTGCTAAGAAGACAGGGTCTGAGACCCAGTACTTC. This sequence encodes CSAKKTGSETQYF.

About this clonotype: Sequence at one end of the junction differs from germline and may be a read error. The rearrangement uses TRBV5-1 and TRBJ1-1; D gene ambiguous. This CDR3 spans 15 amino acids. Germline CDR1 reads SGHRS; CDR2 reads YFSETQ. The CDR3 bases are TGCACCAGCAGCTTGACGGACCCTCTGAACACTGAAGCTTTCTTT. Residues: CTSSLTDPLNTEAFF.

This clonotype appeared a few times. The chain links TRBV7-9 to TRBJ1-2; the D is unclear. The CDR3 totals 15 residues. Germline values: CDR1 SEHNR, CDR2 FQNEAQ (reference sequence). Trimming shortened V by 1 base and J by 4 bases, and 13 bases separated the two germline ends. The CDR3 spells CASSLDVSPVYGYTF. DNA for the CDR3: TGTGCCAGCAGCTTAGACGTCAGTCCCGTCTATGGCTACACCTTC.

V usage is TRBV4-3 and J usage is TRBJ1-2; D is possibly TRBD1 (6 bases). CDR1 is LGHNA, CDR2 YSLEER, per germline. The CDR3 runs to 15 residues. The ends were cut back, 5 bases at V and 2 bases at J, with 15 bases in the middle. The CDR3 here is CASSSRDKDNYGYTF. In DNA form, the CDR3 reads TGCGCCAGCAGCTCCAGGGACAAGGACAACTATGGCTACACCTTC.

This clonotype was detected only a few times. The chain is built from TRBV10-3 and TRBJ2-1; D remains ambiguous. Trimming removed 5 bases from V and 7 bases from J, with 6 bases in between. Germline CDR1 reads ENHRY; CDR2 reads SYGVKD. This CDR3 is built from 11 residues. The CDR3 spells CAISTQNEQFF. The CDR3 DNA reads as TGTGCCATCAGTACCCAAAATGAGCAGTTCTTC.

This chain joins TRBV20-1 and TRBJ1-1; the match to TRBD1 covers 8 bases. V lost 3 bases and J lost 0; bases outside the gene matches: 3. The length of the CDR3 is 14 residues. Per germline, CDR1 DFQATT and CDR2 SNEGSKA (reference sequence). The CDR3 DNA reads as TGCAGTGCTAGCCACAGGGGGTTGAACACTGAAGCTTTCTTT. As protein: CSASHRGLNTEAFF.

This chain joins TRBV12-3 or TRBV12-4 and TRBJ2-7; a weak D match, TRBD2 (6 bases). V lost 4 bases to trimming and J lost 7 bases, with 23 bases between them. The CDR3 is 16 residues long. CDR3 loop: CASSSTRGGASTEQYF. CDR3 bases: TGTGCCAGCAGTTCCACACGTGGCGGGGCCTCTACGGAGCAGTACTTC.

The chain carries TRBV6-5 and TRBJ1-5; the D is unclear. V lost 6 bases, J lost 7 bases, and 10 bases lay in between. CDR3 length equals 12 residues. Germline CDR1 and CDR2: MNHEY and SVGAGI. The CDR3 nucleotides read TGTGCCAGCAGGAAACCGGGACAGCCCCAGCATTTT. Protein sequence: CASRKPGQPQHF.

The chain links TRBV12-3 or TRBV12-4 to TRBJ1-4, with a tentative D call TRBD1 (5 bases). V was cut by 7 bases and J by 11 bases, with 23 bases left in between. This CDR3 has 15 residues. As DNA, the CDR3 is TGTGCCAGCAAAACCGGGACCGCACCTGGCCTTAAACTGTTTTTT. Its protein product is CASKTGTAPGLKLFF.

This clonotype was recorded a few times. The V gene is TRBV18, the J gene TRBJ2-5; 9 nucleotides align to TRBD2. The CDR3 is 15 amino acids. From germline, CDR1 is KGHSH and CDR2 LQKENI. The V gene end was trimmed by 6 bases and the J gene end by 4 bases; junction bases not matched to a gene: 9. The CDR3 DNA is TGTGCCAGCTCCGAAGCTAGCGGGGTCGGAGAGACCCAGTACTTC. Translated: CASSEASGVGETQYF.

The genes are TRBV28 and TRBJ2-4; D might be TRBD2 (7 bases). The length of the CDR3 is 16 residues. CDR1 is MDHEN and CDR2 is SYDVKM in the germline V gene. V lost 5 bases to trimming and J lost 7 bases, with 21 bases between them. Here the CDR3 DNA reads TGTGCCAGCAGTCCCCCTCACGCGGGGGCAGGGAACATTCAGTACTTC. Its protein is CASSPPHAGAGNIQYF.